This entry describes one T cell receptor beta chain. This sample is part of a study of blood T cell repertoires in COVID-19. The repertoire was sequenced with immunoSEQ multiplex PCR; TCRdb's copy has only in-frame clones and lacks some. The top ten clones hold approximately 9.6% of a sample with roughly 15,000 clones, around 88% of them seen once. This TCR came from a human donor in a cohort sampled during active COVID-19. The specimen was peripheral blood.

The CDR3 DNA is TGTGCCTGGAGTGTAGGAGGAGGCCAGCCCCAGCATTTT. Translated, it gives CAWSVGGGQPQHF. The rearrangement links TRBV30 to TRBJ1-5; D remains ambiguous. Trimming cost V 0 bases and J 7 bases, with 10 bases left between them. CDR3 size: 13 residues. Germline assignment: CDR1 GTSNPN and CDR2 SVGIG (reference sequence).